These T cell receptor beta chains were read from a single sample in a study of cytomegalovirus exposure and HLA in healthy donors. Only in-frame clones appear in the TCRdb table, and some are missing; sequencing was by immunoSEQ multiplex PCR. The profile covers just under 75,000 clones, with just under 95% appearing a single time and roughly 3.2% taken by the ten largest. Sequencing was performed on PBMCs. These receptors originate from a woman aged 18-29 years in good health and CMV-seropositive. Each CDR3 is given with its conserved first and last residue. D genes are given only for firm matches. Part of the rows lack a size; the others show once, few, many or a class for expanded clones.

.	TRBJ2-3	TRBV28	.	TGTGCCAGCAGTAGACTCCCAGATACGCAGTATTTT	CASSRLPDTQYF
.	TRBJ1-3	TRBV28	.	TGTGCCAGCAGACCTACCGACAGCGGGGGTCGAAACACCATATATTTT	CASRPTDSGGRNTIYF
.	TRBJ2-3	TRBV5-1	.	TGCGCCAGCAGCGTCTATCGGGGGGCCACAGATACGCAGTATTTT	CASSVYRGATDTQYF
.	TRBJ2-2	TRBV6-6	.	TGTGCCAGCAGTCCACTCCGGGGGGCTAACACCGGGGAGCTGTTTTTT	CASSPLRGANTGELFF
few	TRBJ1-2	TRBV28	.	TGTGCCAGCAGTTTAGCGGCCGGATCGGAACATGGCTACACCTTC	CASSLAAGSEHGYTF
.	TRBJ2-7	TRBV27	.	TGTGCCAGCAGTTTGGGGGGGCCCTCCTACGAGCAGTACTTC	CASSLGGPSYEQYF
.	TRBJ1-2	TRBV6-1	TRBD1	TGTGCCAGCAGTTTTTTCCGGGACAGGGTCGGAGGCTACACCTTC	CASSFFRDRVGGYTF
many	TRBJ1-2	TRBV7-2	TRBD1	TGTGCCAGCAGCTTAGGGACAGGGTTATCTAACTATGGCTACACCTTC	CASSLGTGLSNYGYTF
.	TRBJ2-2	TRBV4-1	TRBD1	TGCGCCAGCAGCCAGAGACCGGGACAGACGAACACCGGGGAGCTGTTTTTT	CASSQRPGQTNTGELFF
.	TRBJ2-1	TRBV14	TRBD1	TGTGCCAGCAGCCAAGAATTACCGGGACAGGCGATATACAATGAGCAGTTCTTC	CASSQELPGQAIYNEQFF
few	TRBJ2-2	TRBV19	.	TGTGCCAGTAGTGCGGGACAACAGGGGAAGGTGGGGGAGCTGTTTTTT	CASSAGQQGKVGELFF
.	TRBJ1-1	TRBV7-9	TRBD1	TGTGCCAGCAGCCGGACAGGCAAGCCTGAAGCTTTCTTT	CASSRTGKPEAFF
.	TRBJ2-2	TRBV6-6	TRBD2	TGTGCCAGCAGTTATCTAAGCGGGAGATCGGCCGGGGAGCTGTTTTTT	CASSYLSGRSAGELFF
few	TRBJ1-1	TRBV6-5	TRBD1	TGTGCCAGCAGAGCCGACAGGGGCTCGAACACTGAAGCTTTCTTT	CASRADRGSNTEAFF
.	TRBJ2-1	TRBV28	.	TGTGCCAGCAGCCTGGCTTCCCCCTACAATGAGCAGTTCTTC	CASSLASPYNEQFF